This record covers a single T cell receptor (beta chain). This clone was detected many times. It lacks a known antigen. No base qualities exist here, and no much larger clone lies one base off it. The data belong to a study of beta chain features in type 1 diabetes (dated by TCRdb to 2016 to 2019). With respect to the entire study: No differences in mean age, gender distribution, total cell number or subset yield were found between patients and healthy donors. Regulatory and stem cell-like memory subsets were isolated from only 8 patients and roughly 8 healthy donors, whereas naive and central memory subsets came from all 30 or so donors. In the study, TCRB repertoires of sorted circulating CD4+ T cell subsets from recently diagnosed type 1 diabetes patients were compared with those of matched healthy donors. A total of 85 million to 110 million sorted cells were examined across all samples, and RNA yield correlated strongly with the number of cells per subset. Broad study findings and their caveats: Shorter templates might be favored by PCR, yet because patient and control samples were amplified and corrected together, any such skew would affect both groups equally. Because the HLA sub-analyses included only small numbers of individuals, any influence of HLA type on TCRB rearrangement was left unresolved. Because cDNA was sequenced instead of genomic DNA, highly expressing activated cells could be over-represented, though the groups showed no difference in activation or CD3 levels. At VDJ recombination sites, patients with type 1 diabetes made fewer insertions and deleted more nucleotides, a pattern implying thymic rearrangement abnormalities. A moderate but significant shortening of TCRB CDR3 length was observed in type 1 diabetes patients in all four CD4+ subsets. Naive, central memory and regulatory TCRB repertoires appeared more similar among patients than among healthy donors.

The entire amount of isolated RNA was reverse transcribed using the High Capacity cDNA Reverse Transcription Kit, so the sequenced TCRB transcripts were expressed ones. Deep immunoSEQ sequencing was applied to naive, central memory and regulatory T cell samples, giving an average of roughly 3.5 million total reads per sample. Sorted cells were lysed in RLT buffer and RNA was extracted with DNase-treated RNeasy Micro or Mini kits, depending on cell number. Each cell subset was processed separately to prevent cross-contamination, with patient and healthy donor samples processed together. The immunoSEQ multiplex PCR was used to amplify TCRB sequences from cDNA, generating 87-bp fragments that spanned the CDR3 region. Sequencing of the amplicons was done on the Illumina HiSeq platform. In the original analysis: PCR bias was corrected computationally using synthetic template baselines, and reads within Hamming distance 2 were collapsed, with unmergeable singletons discarded. Reads were aligned to IMGT to assign V, D and J genes, CDR3 length, and insertions or deletions at six rearrangement sites. Clonotype counts were normalized to sorted cell number within each subset before computing true diversity and Gini coefficients with the tcR R package. The overlap coefficient, calculated on TCRB nucleotide sequences, was used to measure repertoire sharing. Held by TCRdb, this immuneACCESS table contains in-frame sequences only and omits some clones. Under half of the omission traces to an unresolved V gene where checked; the cause of the rest is unknown. Clonal size and the V and J genes are those of that table, whereas D and trimming came from the DNA. This sample lists about 300,000 clones; 7% to 9% were detected once. Together, the top ten hold roughly 1% of the sample.

Each donor gave one peripheral blood draw, roughly 0.11 L on average, collected into heparinised tubes. A BD FACSAria II and a panel including CD45RO, CCR7, CD25, CD127, CD95 and CD27 were used to sort naive, central memory, regulatory and stem cell-like memory CD4+ T cells. All sorted populations exceeded 95% purity. PBMCs were separated immediately by Lymphoprep density gradient centrifugation and were stained directly, without being cultured. To minimize batch effects, samples were stained and sorted in pairs, one healthy donor with one patient per experiment. The receptor was derived from a woman between 18 and 29 years old in good health. Sequencing input: central memory CD4+ T cells from blood.

The CDR3 protein sequence reads: CASSHRLPSYNEQFF. The DNA sequence is TGTGCCAGCAGCCATCGACTACCCTCCTACAATGAGCAGTTCTTC. The rearrangement joined TRBV7-9 to TRBJ2-1, and the D gene may be TRBD2, 5 bases matching. CDR1 and CDR2, per the germline V gene (reference sequence), are SEHNR and FQNEAQ. Its CDR3 holds 15 amino acids, cysteine through phenylalanine. Only the CDR3 portion is preserved as DNA: 45 bases, with reading frame beginning at the first base. The V end loses 5 bases and the J end loses 0 bases, and a stretch of 11 bases separates them.